This TCR beta chain appears in the sequencing data of a study of blood T cell repertoires in COVID-19. Study-level information: From the United States, Italy and Spain came samples of acute and convalescent COVID-19. From T cells, B-cell-depleted T cells, or PBMCs came the material, which was cDNA or gDNA.

In the authors' workflow: Amplification from reference gene primers served as the basis for estimated nucleated cell counts. Repertoires were generated with immunoSEQ multiplex PCR, while TCRdb's copy carries only in-frame clones and drops some. That table is the source of V, J and clone size, and D and trimming were worked out from the DNA. The sample has around 270,000 clones, around 87% seen once. V lost 2 bases, J lost 7 bases, and 8 bases lay in between. This CDR3 comprises 13 residues. Germline V CDR1 and CDR2: SGHTA, FQGNSA. This clone was counted a single time. Sequencing was performed on peripheral blood. The V gene is TRBV7-2, the J gene TRBJ2-2, with a possible D match to TRBD2 (5 bases). The source of this sequence is a woman aged 50 to 65 with acute or convalescent COVID-19. The CDR3 protein is CASSLRRGGELFF. Written as DNA, the CDR3 is TGTGCCAGCAGCTTACGACGGGGCGGGGAGCTGTTTTTT. The entire variable domain, with the rest obtained from reference TRBV7-2 and TRBJ2-2, is as follows: GAGVSQSPSNKVTEKGKDVELRCDPISGHTALYWYRQSLGQGLEFLIYFQGNSAPDKSGLPSDRFSAERTGGSVSTLTIQRTQQEDSAVYLCASSLRRGGELFFGEGSRLTVL.